The source of this T cell receptor (beta chain) is a study of CD8 T cells in ankylosing spondylitis. Overall study results and limits: Earlier work had already found some motif variants in reactive arthritis synovial fluid and blood. Significant enrichment of disease-linked clones was reportedly seen in matched ankylosing spondylitis synovial fluid. A TCR beta motif of fewer than 10 highly homologous variants seemed to mark ankylosing spondylitis blood.

This clonotype was observed many times. What it binds is not known. A single record per CDR3 protein comes from TCRdb applying MiXCR to the 5' RACE reads. The table records around 130,000 distinct CDR3 sequences, 15% to 20% of them present only once. The sequence was collected from a male donor with ankylosing spondylitis. The sequencing input was blood, either unsorted or a sorted T cell fraction (not recorded which).

DNA of the CDR3: TGTGCCAGCAGCTCCGGGACTAGCGGCCAAGAGACCCAGTACTTC. This codes for CASSSGTSGQETQYF. The genes are TRBV3-1 and TRBJ2-5; 11 bases map to TRBD2. The CDR3 has 15 residues. The V gene end was trimmed by 5 bases and the J gene end by 1 base; junction bases not matched to a gene: 3. Germline V gene data show CDR1 as LGHDT and CDR2 as YNNKEL (reference sequence).